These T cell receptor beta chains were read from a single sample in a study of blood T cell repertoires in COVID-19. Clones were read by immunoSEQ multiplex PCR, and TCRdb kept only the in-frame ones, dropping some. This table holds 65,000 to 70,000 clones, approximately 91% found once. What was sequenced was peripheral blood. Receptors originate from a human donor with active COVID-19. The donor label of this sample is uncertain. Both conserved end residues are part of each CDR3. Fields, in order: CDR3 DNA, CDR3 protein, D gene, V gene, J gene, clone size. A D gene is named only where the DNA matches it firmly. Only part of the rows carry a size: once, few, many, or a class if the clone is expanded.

TGTGCCGGTCCCAGGGAAGGCGAGCAGTACTTC,CAGPREGEQYF,.,TRBV21-1,TRBJ2-7,.
TGTGCCAGCAGCTTCAGGCTAGCGGGAGTAGGCTACAATGAGCAGTTCTTC,CASSFRLAGVGYNEQFF,TRBD2,TRBV5-4,TRBJ2-1,.
TGTGCCAGCAGCGTAACCCAGGGACAGGGATCGATGAACACTGAAGCTTTCTTT,CASSVTQGQGSMNTEAFF,TRBD1,TRBV9,TRBJ1-1,.
TGCAGCGTTGGGTCGGCGGGTAGCACAGATACGCAGTATTTT,CSVGSAGSTDTQYF,.,TRBV29-1,TRBJ2-3,once
TGTGCCAGCCAGACGGACATGAGTAGGTTCATTCAGTACTTC,CASQTDMSRFIQYF,.,TRBV2,TRBJ2-4,.
TGCAGTGCTAGTTGGCTAGCGGGAGGGTCCGGGGAGCTGTTTTTT,CSASWLAGGSGELFF,TRBD2,TRBV20-1,TRBJ2-2,.
TGTGCCAGCTCCCAAAGGAGGGGAGTTGAGAGGGAGACCCAGTACTTC,CASSQRRGVERETQYF,.,TRBV18,TRBJ2-5,.
TGTGCCAGCAGTCCACAAACCTACGAGCAGTACTTC,CASSPQTYEQYF,.,TRBV28,TRBJ2-7,.
TGTGCCACCAGTGATTTGAGGGACAGGGGTCCCGGGGAGCTGTTTTTT,CATSDLRDRGPGELFF,TRBD1,TRBV24-1,TRBJ2-2,once
TGTGCCAGCAGAAGTGGGGGAGGGCCCGACGAGCAGTACTTC,CASRSGGGPDEQYF,TRBD2,TRBV28,TRBJ2-7,.
TGTGCCAGTAGTATTCAGATATCTGGAAACACCATATATTTT,CASSIQISGNTIYF,.,TRBV19,TRBJ1-3,.
TGTGCCAGCAGCCCAGGGGGGACAGGGACCTACGAGCAGTACTTC,CASSPGGTGTYEQYF,TRBD1,TRBV11-3,TRBJ2-7,.
TGTGCCAGCAGCCACCGGGACACGAGCTCCTACGAGCAGTACTTC,CASSHRDTSSYEQYF,.,TRBV9,TRBJ2-7,.
TGTGCCAGCAGCCAACCCATGACAGCCTCCACAGATACGCAGTATTTT,CASSQPMTASTDTQYF,.,TRBV3-1/TRBV3-2,TRBJ2-3,.
TGTGCCAGCAGTTTAAACTGGGAGGAGACCCAGTACTTC,CASSLNWEETQYF,.,TRBV27,TRBJ2-5,.
TGTGCCACCACTAGGACAGGGTCGATTCAGCCCCAGCATTTT,CATTRTGSIQPQHF,TRBD1,TRBV28,TRBJ1-5,few
TGTGCCAGCAGCCCCACCCGGGACAGGGTTGAAGCTTTCTTT,CASSPTRDRVEAFF,TRBD1,TRBV5-4,TRBJ1-1,.
TGTGCCAGCAGCATTACCCAGGGGGCTCAGTCCTACGAGCAGTACTTC,CASSITQGAQSYEQYF,TRBD1,TRBV7-9,TRBJ2-7,.
TGTGCCATCAGCCGACAGGGAGGAGAGACCCAGTACTTC,CAISRQGGETQYF,.,TRBV10-3,TRBJ2-5,.
TGTGCCAGCACCCCATCTTTAGCGGGAGGAGACACAGATACGCAGTATTTT,CASTPSLAGGDTDTQYF,TRBD2,TRBV27,TRBJ2-3,.
TGTGCCAGCAGCAAACTAGCGGGGCCGACTAACAATGAGCAGTTCTTC,CASSKLAGPTNNEQFF,TRBD2,TRBV7-2,TRBJ2-1,.
TGTGCCAGCAGCCAGCGGACGGGAGTAAGAAATGAGCAGTTCTTC,CASSQRTGVRNEQFF,.,TRBV11-3,TRBJ2-1,.
TGTGCCAGCAGCTTAGTTGCCATTCGGGAGACCCAGTACTTC,CASSLVAIRETQYF,.,TRBV7-9,TRBJ2-5,once